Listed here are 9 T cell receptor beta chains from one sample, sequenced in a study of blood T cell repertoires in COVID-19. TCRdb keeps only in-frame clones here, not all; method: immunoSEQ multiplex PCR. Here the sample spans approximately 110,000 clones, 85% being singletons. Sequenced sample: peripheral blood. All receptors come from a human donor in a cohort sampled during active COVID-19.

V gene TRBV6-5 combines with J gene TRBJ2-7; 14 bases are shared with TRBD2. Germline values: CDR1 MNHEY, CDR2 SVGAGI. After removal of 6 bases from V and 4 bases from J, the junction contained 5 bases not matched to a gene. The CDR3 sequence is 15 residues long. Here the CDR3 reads CASSRRLAGGYEQYF. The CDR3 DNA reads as TGTGCCAGCAGCCGACGACTAGCGGGAGGGTACGAGCAGTACTTC.

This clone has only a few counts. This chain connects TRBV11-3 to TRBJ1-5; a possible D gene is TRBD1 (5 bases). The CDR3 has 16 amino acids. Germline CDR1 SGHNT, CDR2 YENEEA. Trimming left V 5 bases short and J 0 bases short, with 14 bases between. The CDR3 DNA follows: TGTGCCAGCAGCCGGAAAAACAGGAATAGCAATCAGCCCCAGCATTTT. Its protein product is CASSRKNRNSNQPQHF.

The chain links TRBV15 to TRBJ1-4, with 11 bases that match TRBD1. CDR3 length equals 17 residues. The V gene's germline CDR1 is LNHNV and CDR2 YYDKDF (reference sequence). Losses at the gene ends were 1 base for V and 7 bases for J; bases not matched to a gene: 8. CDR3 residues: CATSRVFWDRGAEKLFF. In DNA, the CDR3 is TGTGCCACCAGCAGAGTCTTTTGGGACAGGGGGGCTGAAAAACTGTTTTTT.

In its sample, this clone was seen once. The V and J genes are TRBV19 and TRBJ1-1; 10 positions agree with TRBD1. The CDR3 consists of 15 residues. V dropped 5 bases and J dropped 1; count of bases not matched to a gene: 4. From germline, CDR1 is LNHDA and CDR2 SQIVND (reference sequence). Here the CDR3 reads CASSPRDRGNTEAFF. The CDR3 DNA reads TGTGCCAGTAGTCCCCGGGACAGGGGGAACACTGAAGCTTTCTTT.

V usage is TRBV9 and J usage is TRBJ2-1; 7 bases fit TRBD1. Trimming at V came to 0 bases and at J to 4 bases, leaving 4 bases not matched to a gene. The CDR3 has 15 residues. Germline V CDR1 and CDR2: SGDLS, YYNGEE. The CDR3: CASSVAGTAYNEQFF. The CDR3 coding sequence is TGTGCCAGCAGCGTAGCCGGGACAGCTTACAATGAGCAGTTCTTC.

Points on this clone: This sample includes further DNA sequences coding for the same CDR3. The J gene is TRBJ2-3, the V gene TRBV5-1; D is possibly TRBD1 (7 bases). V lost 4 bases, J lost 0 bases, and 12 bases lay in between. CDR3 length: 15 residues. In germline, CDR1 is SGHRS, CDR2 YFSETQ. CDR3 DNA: TGCGCCAGCAGCGCGGGACAGCCCAGCACAGATACGCAGTATTTT. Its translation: CASSAGQPSTDTQYF.

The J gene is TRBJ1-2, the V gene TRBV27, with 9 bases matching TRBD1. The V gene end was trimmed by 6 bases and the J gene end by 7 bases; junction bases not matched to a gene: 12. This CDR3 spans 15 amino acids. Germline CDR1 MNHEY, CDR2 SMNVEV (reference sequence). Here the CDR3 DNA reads TGTGCCAGCAGCCCACAGGGGGCTAGTGCCGCTGGCTACACCTTC. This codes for CASSPQGASAAGYTF.

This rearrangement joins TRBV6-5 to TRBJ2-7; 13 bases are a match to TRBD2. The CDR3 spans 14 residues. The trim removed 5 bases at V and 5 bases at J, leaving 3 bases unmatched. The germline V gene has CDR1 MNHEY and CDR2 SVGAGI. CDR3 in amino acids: CASSRLAGGNEQYF. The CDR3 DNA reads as TGTGCCAGCAGTCGACTAGCGGGGGGTAACGAGCAGTACTTC.

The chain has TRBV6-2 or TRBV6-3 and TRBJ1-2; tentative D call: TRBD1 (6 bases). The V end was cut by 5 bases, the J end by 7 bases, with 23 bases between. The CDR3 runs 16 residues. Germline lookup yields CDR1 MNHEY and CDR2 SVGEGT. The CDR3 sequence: CASSPSGAGTLRGYTF. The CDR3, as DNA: TGTGCCAGCAGTCCCTCAGGGGCTGGAACATTACGTGGCTACACCTTC.